Listed below are T cell receptor beta chains from one sample, sequenced in a study of Ad26.COV2.S vaccination and SARS-CoV-2 variants. TCRdb's copy holds only in-frame clones and misses some; the assay was immunoSEQ multiplex PCR. The repertoire has fewer than 400,000 clones, around 85% of them found once; the top ten carry 2.1%. The starting material was peripheral blood, obtained in a trial of Ad26.COV2.S vaccine versus placebo. Receptors were obtained from a person between 18 and 59 years old who received the Ad26.COV2.S COVID-19 vaccine or a placebo. Both conserved end residues are part of each CDR3. A D gene is named only where the DNA matches it firmly. Where a row states a size, it is once, few, many or the class of an expanded clone; other rows omit it.

>TRBV5-1|TRBJ1-1|NA|NA
CASSGVQGRNTEAFF
TGCGCCAGCAGCGGAGTGCAGGGGAGGAACACTGAAGCTTTCTTT
>TRBV4-1|TRBJ1-2|NA|few
CASSQDQTLGYGYTF
TGCGCCAGCAGCCAAGATCAGACCCTGGGCTATGGCTACACCTTC
>TRBV6-5|TRBJ2-7|TRBD1|NA
CASSMGQGTYEQYF
TGTGCCAGTTCTATGGGACAGGGGACTTACGAGCAGTACTTC
>TRBV18|TRBJ2-7|TRBD1|NA
CASSPTGQGESEQYF
TGTGCCAGCTCACCCACGGGACAGGGGGAATCCGAGCAGTACTTC
>TRBV19|TRBJ2-2|NA|NA
CASSAQGNTGELFF
TGTGCCAGTAGTGCTCAGGGGAACACCGGGGAGCTGTTTTTT
>TRBV19|TRBJ1-1|NA|NA
CASSVGLHLVAFF
TGTGCCAGTAGTGTCGGGTTACACTTAGTGGCTTTCTTT
>TRBV3-1/TRBV3-2|TRBJ1-1|NA|NA
CASSPRVGAEAFF
TGTGCCAGCAGCCCGAGAGTTGGGGCTGAAGCTTTCTTT
>TRBV9|TRBJ2-2|NA|NA
CASSPVVSGELFF
TGTGCCAGCAGCCCAGTTGTCTCCGGGGAGCTGTTTTTT
>TRBV5-1|TRBJ1-3|TRBD1|NA
CASSSAGTGSRNTIYF
TGCGCCAGCAGCAGTGCCGGGACAGGGAGTCGTAACACCATATATTTT
>TRBV7-2|TRBJ2-7|NA|NA
CASSYRRDYEQYF
TGTGCCAGCAGCTACAGGCGGGACTACGAGCAGTACTTC
>TRBV28|TRBJ2-5|NA|NA
CASSLNFFRGGETQYF
TGTGCCAGCAGTTTAAACTTCTTCCGAGGGGGAGAGACCCAGTACTTC
>TRBV9|TRBJ2-3|NA|NA
CASSVDGSTDTQYF
TGTGCCAGCAGCGTAGATGGGAGCACAGATACGCAGTATTTT
>TRBV21-1|TRBJ2-7|NA|once
CASSKDGYEQYF
TGTGCCAGCAGCAAAGACGGGTACGAGCAGTACTTC
>TRBV18|TRBJ2-2|NA|NA
CASSLGANTGELFF
TGTGCCAGCTCACTGGGGGCGAACACCGGGGAGCTGTTTTTT
>TRBV5-1|TRBJ1-3|NA|few
CASSLGGIGGNTIYF
TGCGCCAGCAGCTTGGGAGGGATTGGCGGAAACACCATATATTTT
>TRBV29-1|TRBJ2-4|NA|NA
CSVANVAKNIQYF
TGCAGCGTTGCGAATGTAGCCAAAAACATTCAGTACTTC
>TRBV5-6|TRBJ2-7|TRBD2|NA
CASSLAPGGAYEQYF
TGTGCCAGCAGCTTGGCCCCCGGGGGGGCCTACGAGCAGTACTTC
>TRBV9|TRBJ2-3|NA|NA
CASSVALISTDTQYF
TGTGCCAGCAGCGTAGCTTTAATATCCACAGATACGCAGTATTTT
>TRBV7-2|TRBJ2-3|NA|NA
CASSRTGDTQYF
TGTGCCAGCAGCCGCACCGGGGATACGCAGTATTTT
>TRBV6-5|TRBJ1-6|NA|NA
CASSPGRLYNSPLHF
TGTGCCAGCAGCCCCGGACGCCTGTATAATTCACCCCTCCACTTT
>TRBV6-5|TRBJ1-2|TRBD1|NA
CASRGDRDPHYGYTF
TGTGCCAGCAGGGGAGACAGGGATCCACACTATGGCTACACCTTC
>TRBV19|TRBJ1-5|NA|NA
CASSGREPQHF
TGTGCCAGTAGCGGTCGGGAGCCCCAGCATTTT
>TRBV9|TRBJ1-5|NA|NA
CASSRVSNQPQHF
TGTGCCAGCAGCAGGGTCAGCAATCAGCCCCAGCATTTT
>TRBV6-5|TRBJ2-7|NA|NA
CASSRVGESYEQYF
TGTGCCAGCTCAAGGGTGGGAGAGTCCTACGAGCAGTACTTC
>TRBV15|TRBJ2-1|TRBD2|NA
CATSKSGGVHYNEQFF
TGTGCCACCAGCAAATCGGGGGGAGTCCACTACAATGAGCAGTTCTTC
>TRBV6-1|TRBJ1-2|TRBD1|NA
CASSEGQGGYYNYGYTF
TGTGCCAGCAGTGAAGGACAGGGGGGCTACTATAACTATGGCTACACCTTC
>TRBV5-1|TRBJ2-3|NA|NA
CASSLAMAGAHTDTQYF
TGCGCCAGCAGCTTGGCTATGGCGGGGGCACACACAGATACGCAGTATTTT
>TRBV11-2|TRBJ2-2|TRBD1|many
CASSINRGQYTGELFF
TGTGCCAGCAGTATTAACAGGGGTCAATACACCGGGGAGCTGTTTTTT
>TRBV28|TRBJ1-6|NA|NA
CASSFWGTLSYNSPLHF
TGTGCCAGCAGTTTTTGGGGGACTTTATCCTATAATTCACCCCTCCACTTT
>TRBV5-1|TRBJ2-5|NA|few
CASYLTVQETQYF
TGCGCCAGCTACTTGACAGTTCAAGAGACCCAGTACTTC
>TRBV5-1|TRBJ2-7|NA|NA
CASSLRDGAEQYF
TGCGCCAGCAGCTTGAGGGACGGTGCGGAGCAGTACTTC
>TRBV5-6|TRBJ1-2|NA|NA
CASRGLRYYGYTF
TGTGCCAGCAGGGGTCTCCGGTACTATGGCTACACCTTC
>TRBV5-1|TRBJ2-3|TRBD2|NA
CASSPTRSGERDTQYF
TGCGCCAGCAGCCCTACGCGTAGCGGGGAGAGGGATACGCAGTATTTT
>TRBV18|TRBJ1-5|NA|few
CASSQQSNQPQHF
TGTGCCAGCTCACAACAATCCAATCAGCCCCAGCATTTT
>TRBV7-7|TRBJ2-2|NA|NA
CASSRAAGAGELFF
TGTGCTAGCAGCCGGGCAGCGGGTGCCGGGGAGCTGTTTTTT
>TRBV6-1|TRBJ1-5|NA|few
CASSQKEGKQGPQHF
TGTGCCAGCAGTCAAAAGGAGGGGAAACAAGGGCCCCAGCATTTT
>TRBV18|TRBJ2-1|TRBD1|NA
CASSLGTGAFDEQFF
TGTGCCAGCTCACTCGGGACAGGGGCCTTCGATGAGCAGTTCTTC
>TRBV5-6|TRBJ1-1|NA|NA
CASSRRRDSTEAFF
TGTGCCAGCAGCCGGAGGAGGGATTCCACTGAAGCTTTCTTT
>TRBV6-5|TRBJ2-7|NA|NA
CASSYSRGYEQYF
TGTGCCAGCAGTTACTCTCGGGGCTACGAGCAGTACTTC
>TRBV7-8|TRBJ1-4|NA|NA
CASSRDRINEKLFF
TGTGCCAGCAGCCGAGACAGGATTAATGAAAAACTGTTTTTT
>TRBV3-1/TRBV3-2|TRBJ2-3|TRBD1|NA
CASSLQGASGSDTQYF
TGTGCCAGCAGCCTACAGGGGGCTTCCGGTTCAGATACGCAGTATTTT
>TRBV6-5|TRBJ1-6|NA|NA
CASSYGRFSPLHF
TGTGCCAGCTCCTACGGGAGGTTTTCACCCCTCCACTTT
>TRBV6-1|TRBJ1-4|TRBD1|NA
CASSEAGGYEKLFF
TGTGCCAGCAGTGAGGCAGGGGGGTATGAAAAACTGTTTTTT
>TRBV6-5|TRBJ2-2|NA|NA
CASGTGNRPGELFF
TGTGCCAGCGGAACAGGGAATCGGCCCGGGGAGCTGTTTTTT
>TRBV18|TRBJ2-2|TRBD2|NA
CASSPELAGGTNTGELFF
TGTGCCAGCTCACCGGAACTAGCGGGGGGCACCAACACCGGGGAGCTGTTTTTT
>TRBV4-2|TRBJ1-4|NA|NA
CASSQERRSNEKLFF
TGTGCCAGCAGCCAAGAACGCCGATCTAATGAAAAACTGTTTTTT
>TRBV6-5|TRBJ2-7|NA|NA
CASSYSQDPVKDEQYF
TGTGCCAGCAGTTACTCTCAGGACCCGGTGAAGGACGAGCAGTACTTC